The next 18 T cell receptor beta chains were all read from a single sample in a study of persistence of HIV-infected CD4 T cells. The immunoSEQ assay was version 4, run in survey mode. Libraries were prepared by immunoSEQ multiplex PCR; TCRdb keeps only in-frame clonotypes and omits some of them. The table records 30,000 to 45,000 clones, around 86% of them present only once. These TCRs are of unknown antigen specificity. The stimulus was an HIV-1 Gag 15-mer peptide pool, roughly 1 ug/peptide/mL. Memory cells lacking CD40L and CD69 with high CD45RO were sorted. This specimen was cultured CD4+ T cells from PBMCs, taken from a patient who received antiretroviral therapy. The receptors were gathered from an adult with HIV. The donor label of this sample is uncertain.

The chain employs TRBV5-4 and TRBJ2-5, with TRBD2 matching 8 bases. Germline V gene sequence: CDR1 SGHNT, CDR2 YYREEE (reference sequence). With V trimmed by 1 base and J by 6 bases, 2 bases remained unmatched. The CDR3 consists of 13 residues. CDR3 sequence: CASSLRGGKTQYF. The DNA of the CDR3 is TGTGCCAGCAGCTTGCGGGGGGGTAAGACCCAGTACTTC.

The V call is TRBV19, the J call TRBJ2-5; no clear D. CDR3 size: 13 residues. Germline V gene data show CDR1 as LNHDA and CDR2 as SQIVND (reference sequence). V dropped 7 bases and J dropped 0 bases, with 9 bases sitting between them. The CDR3 is CASKEVYQETQYF. For the CDR3, the DNA is TGTGCCAGTAAAGAGGTTTACCAAGAGACCCAGTACTTC.

The rearrangement joins TRBV15 to TRBJ2-1; D remains ambiguous. Germline CDR1 reads LNHNV; CDR2 reads YYDKDF (reference sequence). V shed 0 bases and J shed 8 bases, with 11 bases lying between them. The CDR3 is 14 amino acids. CDR3 sequence: CATSRDRVGDEQFF. The CDR3, as DNA: TGTGCCACCAGCAGAGATCGGGTCGGCGATGAGCAGTTCTTC. Drawing the rest from reference TRBV15 and TRBJ2-1, the complete variable domain is DAMVIQNPRYQVTQFGKPVTLSCSQTLNHNVMYWYQQKSSQAPKLLFHYYDKDFNNEADTPDNFQSRRPNTSFCFLDIRSPGLGDTAMYLCATSRDRVGDEQFFGPGTRLTVL.

This sequence joins TRBV10-3 and TRBJ2-5; D gene unclear. Looked up from germline, CDR1 is ENHRY and CDR2 is SYGVKD. Trimming took off 4 bases at V and 4 bases at J, with 10 bases between the two ends. The CDR3 runs 13 residues. The CDR3 protein is CAISVPTSETQYF. CDR3 nucleotide sequence: TGTGCCATCAGTGTACCGACTTCAGAGACCCAGTACTTC.

The chain couples TRBV10-3 to TRBJ2-7; 8 bases are a match to TRBD1. The CDR3 totals 12 residues. V shed 6 bases and J 5 bases; nucleotides not matched to a gene: 3. Germline V lookup: CDR1 ENHRY, CDR2 SYGVKD. Here the CDR3 DNA reads TGTGCCATCAGCGGACAGGGCCACGAGCAGTACTTC. It is translated as CAISGQGHEQYF.

The chain joins TRBV18 to TRBJ1-1; possibly TRBD1 for D (5 bases). The germline V gene encodes CDR1 KGHSH and CDR2 LQKENI. The CDR3 is 12 residues long. The ends were cut back, 3 bases at V and 7 bases at J, with 9 bases in the middle. The CDR3 sequence is CASSPGQDEAFF. CDR3 DNA sequence: TGTGCCAGCTCACCGGGGCAGGATGAAGCTTTCTTT.

The chain links TRBV4-2 to TRBJ2-6; D is unclear. Germline V gives CDR1 LGHNA, CDR2 YNFKEQ. The CDR3 covers 17 residues. V lost 0 bases, J lost 0 bases, and 9 bases lay in between. This CDR3 reads CASSQDHQVSGANVLTF. CDR3 nucleotides: TGTGCCAGCAGCCAAGATCATCAGGTCTCTGGGGCCAACGTCCTGACTTTC.

The chain couples TRBV5-4 to TRBJ2-2; 7 positions match TRBD1. Germline V gene sequence: CDR1 SGHNT, CDR2 YYREEE (reference sequence). The junction had 8 bases not matched to a gene; V was cut back by 5 bases and J by 7 bases. This CDR3 has 14 residues. CDR3 in amino acids: CASSWDSSSGELFF. CDR3 in DNA: TGTGCCAGCAGTTGGGACAGTTCCAGCGGGGAGCTGTTTTTT.

The chain combines TRBV28 with TRBJ1-2; tentatively, D is TRBD1 (6 bases). CDR1 is MDHEN and CDR2 is SYDVKM in the germline V gene. This CDR3 spans 15 amino acids. Trimming shortened V by 4 bases and J by 4 bases, and 16 bases separated the two germline ends. In DNA, the CDR3 is TGTGCCAGCAGTTCACCCCCAGACAGGCGCTATGGCTACACCTTC. Translating it yields CASSSPPDRRYGYTF.

This rearrangement joins TRBV4-1 to TRBJ1-1; perhaps TRBD1 as D (5 bases). This CDR3 comprises 15 residues. The germline V gene has CDR1 MGHRA and CDR2 YSYEKL. Trimming took 0 bases from V and 5 from J, leaving 13 bases between them. CDR3 nucleotide sequence: TGCGCCAGCAGCCAAGAAGAGGGGCTGGGGACTGAAGCTTTCTTT. Translation: CASSQEEGLGTEAFF.

V gene TRBV10-3 combines with J gene TRBJ2-3, with TRBD1 matching 8 bases. From germline, CDR1 is ENHRY and CDR2 SYGVKD. The junction had 6 bases not matched to a gene; V was cut back by 3 bases and J by 1 base. The CDR3 consists of 16 residues. The CDR3 region has the DNA TGTGCCATCAGTGACCCTCGACAGGGGCGCACAGATACGCAGTATTTT. Amino acids: CAISDPRQGRTDTQYF.

This clone has a single count. The chain has TRBV5-1 and TRBJ2-1, with 7 nucleotides matching TRBD2. The CDR3 extends over 14 amino acids. Germline V CDR1 and CDR2: SGHRS, YFSETQ. Unmatched junction bases numbered 4, after V lost 2 bases and J lost 5 bases. In DNA form, the CDR3 reads TGCGCCAGCAGCTTTCAGCGGGGTGACAATGAGCAGTTCTTC. This encodes CASSFQRGDNEQFF.

The V gene is TRBV12-3 or TRBV12-4, the J gene TRBJ1-6; no clear D gene. Trimming left V 2 bases short and J 10 bases short, with 9 bases between. The CDR3 sequence is 13 residues long. CDR3 sequence reads: CASSLRLSSPLHF. CDR3 DNA: TGTGCCAGCAGTTTAAGGCTAAGCTCACCCCTCCACTTT.

For the CDR3, the DNA is TGTGCCAGCAGTGAATCCCCAAGTAAATATAGCAATCAGCCCCAGCATTTT. It codes for CASSESPSKYSNQPQHF. The V call is TRBV6-1, the J call TRBJ1-5; D unclear. Germline V gene lookup returns CDR1 MNHNS and CDR2 SASEGT. The V end lost 2 bases, the J end lost 0 bases, and 14 bases lay between the germline ends. CDR3 length: 17 residues.

CDR3 sequence reads: CASSHFGSTEAFF. CDR3 in DNA: TGTGCCAGTAGCCACTTTGGAAGCACTGAAGCTTTCTTT. V usage is TRBV19 and J usage is TRBJ1-1; D is unresolved. From germline, CDR1 is LNHDA and CDR2 SQIVND (reference sequence). V gave up 6 bases and J gave up 4 bases, with 12 bases separating them. The CDR3 runs 13 residues.

The chain employs TRBV9 and TRBJ2-2; TRBD2 might be the D (6 bases). V was clipped by 2 bases and J by 3 bases, with 8 bases between them. The germline V gene encodes CDR1 SGDLS and CDR2 YYNGEE. This CDR3 has 14 residues. The DNA of the CDR3 is TGTGCCAGCAGCGTTGGGACTTACACCGGGGAGCTGTTTTTT. This sequence encodes CASSVGTYTGELFF.

The J gene is TRBJ2-3, the V gene TRBV9, with unresolved D. Trimming took 0 bases from V and 2 from J, leaving 10 bases between them. Germline loops: CDR1 SGDLS, CDR2 YYNGEE. The CDR3 is 15 amino acids. The CDR3 nucleotides read TGTGCCAGCAGCGTAGAGGGCGGCTACACAGATACGCAGTATTTT. Translated, it gives CASSVEGGYTDTQYF.

Note on this clone: At the DNA level, this CDR3 is encoded by other sequences in the same sample as well. The chain employs TRBV5-5 and TRBJ2-2; the D gene is possibly TRBD1 (5 bases). The V gene's germline CDR1 is SGHKS and CDR2 YYEKEE (reference sequence). This CDR3 is 16 amino acids long. Trimming removed 1 base at V and 1 base at J, with 11 bases between. In DNA form, the CDR3 reads TGTGCCAGCAGCTTGCGGGCAGGGCTGAACACCGGGGAGCTGTTTTTT. This codes for CASSLRAGLNTGELFF.